These T cell receptor beta chains were read from a single sample in a study of PD-1 blockade in classical Hodgkin lymphoma. Clones were read by immunoSEQ multiplex PCR, and TCRdb kept only the in-frame ones, dropping some. Counted here are tens of thousands of clones, over 75% occurring once; the ten biggest clones make up less than 20%. Sequenced here: peripheral blood mononuclear cells (PBMCs), sampled before the fourth cycle of nivolumab. All receptors derive from a human donor with classical Hodgkin lymphoma. The CDR3 runs from the conserved cysteine through the conserved F or W. The order of the fields is J gene, V gene, CDR3 protein.

TRBJ2-7,TRBV11-2,CASSLAAGGYEQYF
TRBJ2-4,TRBV6-1,CASSQGGPRGNIQYF
TRBJ2-2,TRBV10-3,CAKQGRRTGELFF
TRBJ2-1,TRBV18,CASSPVGTGKHEQFF
TRBJ1-5,TRBV7-2,CASSLEGTGWYNQPQHF
TRBJ1-1,TRBV7-3,CASSRDRNTEAFF
TRBJ2-1,TRBV9,CASSVWGDRTSGHEEQFF
TRBJ1-2,TRBV13,CASSQRQSLDYGYTF
TRBJ1-2,TRBV25-1,CASTGQGDKITF
TRBJ2-1,TRBV7-2,CASSLGGAFYNEQFF
TRBJ2-7,TRBV4-3,CASSQAPGDSSYEQYF
TRBJ2-3,TRBV7-8,CASSPTRRGLVVMDTQYF
TRBJ2-3,TRBV19,CASSTRQGASPDTQYF
TRBJ1-6,TRBV11-2,CASSSNRGGSNSPLHF
TRBJ2-5,TRBV29-1,CSVEDLGNRGVVTQYF
TRBJ1-1,TRBV5-4,CASSWATELNTEAFF
TRBJ2-5,TRBV11-1,CASSPTGVETQYF
TRBJ2-7,TRBV9,CASSLGSNEQYF
TRBJ1-1,TRBV19,CASSLPPEAFF
TRBJ2-5,TRBV12-5,CASGLDRGSGETQYF
TRBJ1-1,TRBV7-3,CASSKRTLSNTEAFF
TRBJ1-5,TRBV10-1,CASSGSGGDRGVNSNQPQHF
TRBJ2-5,TRBV7-6,CASRTTGEVETQYF
TRBJ2-3,TRBV21-1,CASSKGVVGISRADTQYF
TRBJ2-1,TRBV7-2,CASSSGRTVGEQFF